Listed below are T cell receptor beta chains from one sample, sequenced in a study of blood T cell repertoires in COVID-19. The assay was immunoSEQ multiplex PCR, and TCRdb's table has in-frame clones only and misses some. The sample lists some 180,000 clones; roughly 76% were seen once. Sequenced input: peripheral blood. These receptor sequences come from a woman older than 75 with COVID-19, enrolled during active disease. The CDR3 runs from the conserved cysteine through the conserved F or W. Fields, in order: J gene, V gene, clone size, D gene, CDR3 protein, CDR3 DNA. The D gene is left open where the match is weak. Clone sizes are given selectively: once, few, many, or a class where the clone is expanded.

>TRBJ2-1|TRBV4-1|NA|TRBD1
CASSQGQVHAFNEQFF
TGCGCCAGCAGCCAGGGACAGGTGCATGCATTCAATGAGCAGTTCTTC
>TRBJ2-2|TRBV24-1|NA|TRBD1
CATSDNPGTGAGRAGELFF
TGTGCCACCAGTGATAACCCCGGGACAGGGGCGGGCAGGGCCGGGGAGCTGTTTTTT
>TRBJ2-1|TRBV4-1|NA|NA
CASSQEWRTPSNEQFF
TGCGCCAGCAGCCAAGAATGGCGGACACCGAGCAATGAGCAGTTCTTC
>TRBJ1-4|TRBV5-1|NA|TRBD1
CASSSRGQGWAEKLFF
TGCGCCAGCAGCTCCCGCGGACAGGGGTGGGCTGAAAAACTGTTTTTT
>TRBJ1-2|TRBV28|NA|TRBD1
CASSLRTGGYTF
TGTGCCAGCAGTTTAAGGACAGGGGGTTACACCTTC
>TRBJ1-6|TRBV6-5|NA|NA
CASSQVYNSPLHF
TGTGCCAGCAGTCAGGTCTATAATTCACCCCTCCACTTT
>TRBJ2-5|TRBV5-5|NA|TRBD2
CASSVRGLAGVETQYF
TGTGCCAGCAGCGTGCGAGGTCTAGCGGGAGTAGAGACCCAGTACTTC
>TRBJ2-7|TRBV29-1|NA|TRBD1
CSVEVGTGYSYEQYF
TGCAGCGTTGAAGTGGGGACAGGCTACTCCTACGAGCAGTACTTC
>TRBJ2-3|TRBV19|NA|TRBD1
CASSSTGGTDTQYF
TGTGCCAGTAGCTCGACAGGGGGGACAGATACGCAGTATTTT
>TRBJ1-2|TRBV20-1|NA|NA
CSASMDSYGYTF
TGCAGTGCTAGTATGGACAGCTATGGCTACACCTTC
>TRBJ1-6|TRBV2|NA|NA
CASSDQSPLHF
TGTGCCAGCAGTGATCAGTCACCCCTCCACTTT
>TRBJ2-3|TRBV5-1|NA|NA
CASSLGLNTDTQYF
TGCGCCAGCAGCTTGGGACTCAACACAGATACGCAGTATTTT
>TRBJ2-5|TRBV11-3|NA|TRBD2
CASSLGYAWLADQETQYF
TGTGCCAGCAGCTTAGGATACGCGTGGCTAGCGGACCAAGAGACCCAGTACTTC
>TRBJ1-2|TRBV16|NA|NA
CASSEWQGHGYGYTF
TGTGCCAGCAGCGAATGGCAGGGGCATGGCTATGGCTACACCTTC
>TRBJ1-6|TRBV5-6|NA|TRBD1
CASSSAGTGSYPLHF
TGTGCCAGCAGCTCGGCGGGGACAGGGTCGTATCCCCTCCACTTT
>TRBJ2-7|TRBV19|NA|NA
CASSPEGSVPSYEQYF
TGTGCCAGTAGCCCGGAGGGTAGCGTACCCTCCTACGAGCAGTACTTC
>TRBJ1-1|TRBV5-1|NA|NA
CASLGGTNTEAFF
TGCGCCAGCCTGGGGGGGACGAACACTGAAGCTTTCTTT
>TRBJ1-4|TRBV2|NA|NA
CASEGRGEKLFF
TGTGCCAGCGAGGGTCGAGGGGAAAAACTGTTTTTT
>TRBJ2-3|TRBV18|NA|NA
CASSPPVTGTDTQYF
TGTGCCAGCTCACCGCCGGTTACAGGGACAGATACGCAGTATTTT
>TRBJ2-7|TRBV11-2|once|TRBD2
CASSAGLAGVYEQYF
TGTGCCAGCAGCGCGGGACTAGCGGGGGTCTACGAGCAGTACTTC
>TRBJ1-1|TRBV3-1/TRBV3-2|once|NA
CASSQDLRVTEAFF
TGTGCCAGCAGCCAAGATCTGCGGGTCACTGAAGCTTTCTTT
>TRBJ1-4|TRBV25-1|NA|NA
CASSEFATNEKLFF
TGTGCCAGCAGTGAGTTCGCAACTAATGAAAAACTGTTTTTT